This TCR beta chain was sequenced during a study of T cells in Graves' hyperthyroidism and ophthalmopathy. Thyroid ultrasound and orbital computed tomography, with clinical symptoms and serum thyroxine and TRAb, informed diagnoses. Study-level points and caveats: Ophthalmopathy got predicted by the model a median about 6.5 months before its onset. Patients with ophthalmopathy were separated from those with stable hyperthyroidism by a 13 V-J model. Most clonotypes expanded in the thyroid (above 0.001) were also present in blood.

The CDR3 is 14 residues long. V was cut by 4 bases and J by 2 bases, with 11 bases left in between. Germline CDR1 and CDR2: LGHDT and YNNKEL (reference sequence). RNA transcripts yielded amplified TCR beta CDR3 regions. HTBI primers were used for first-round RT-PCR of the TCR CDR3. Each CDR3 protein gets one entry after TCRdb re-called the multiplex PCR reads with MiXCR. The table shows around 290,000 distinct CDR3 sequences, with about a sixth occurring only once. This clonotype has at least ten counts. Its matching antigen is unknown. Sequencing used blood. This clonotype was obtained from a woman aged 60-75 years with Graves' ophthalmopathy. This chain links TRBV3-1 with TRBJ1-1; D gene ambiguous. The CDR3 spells CASSPVPANTEAFF. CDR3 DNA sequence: TGTGCCAGCAGCCCCGTCCCAGCAAACACTGAAGCTTTCTTT.